This T cell receptor beta chain was profiled in a study of Graves' ophthalmopathy and Graves' hyperthyroidism. The CDR3 totals 15 residues. From germline, CDR1 is SGHNT and CDR2 YENEEA. V shed 5 bases and J shed 4 bases, with 17 bases lying between them. This clonotype showed up many times. RNA transcripts yielded amplified TCR beta CDR3 regions. HTBI-primed RT-PCR formed the first round, and a multiplex PCR formed the second. TCRdb reanalysed the multiplex PCR reads using MiXCR and keeps one entry per CDR3 protein. This table holds fewer than 600,000 distinct CDR3 sequences, about an eighth found once.

This sequence was found in a woman aged 25 to 39 with Graves' ophthalmopathy. The genes are TRBV11-3 and TRBJ2-5, with D possibly being TRBD2 (5 bases). The source material was blood. The chain's CDR3 is CASSLNGWAGETQYF. DNA of the CDR3: TGTGCCAGCAGCCTCAACGGCTGGGCGGGAGAGACCCAGTACTTC.